This is a list of T cell receptor beta chains from one sample in a study of T cells after yellow fever vaccination. MiXCR, applied by TCRdb to the 5' RACE reads, yields one record per CDR3 protein. The sample has about 340,000 distinct CDR3 sequences; roughly an eighth are singletons. The sample was CD4+ T cells sorted from PBMCs, taken 15 days after the yellow fever booster vaccination. These receptors originate from a man between 18 and 35 years old who received the YFV17D yellow fever vaccine. The CDR3 runs from the conserved cysteine through the conserved F or W. The D gene is left open where the match is weak.

j_gene,v_gene,d_gene,CDR3aa
TRBJ2-1,TRBV6-2/TRBV6-3,TRBD2,CASRRGGGQQFF
TRBJ1-2,TRBV6-5,NA,CASSTGGVVRYTF
TRBJ1-3,TRBV5-1,NA,CASRTLPGDSGNTIYF
TRBJ1-2,TRBV4-1,TRBD1,CASSQDQRAGGGYGYTF
TRBJ1-6,TRBV12-3/TRBV12-4,TRBD1,CASRGVQGAYNSPLHF
TRBJ1-5,TRBV2,NA,CASSDAGRNQPQHF
TRBJ2-2,TRBV7-2,NA,CASSPSGGPGGGGELFF
TRBJ1-3,TRBV12-3/TRBV12-4,NA,CASSPRRTLGSSGNTIYF
TRBJ1-5,TRBV11-2,NA,CASSLSPHPSGNQPQHF
TRBJ2-3,TRBV4-3,TRBD2,CASSQSTSGTDTQYF
TRBJ2-7,TRBV7-9,NA,CASSPSWQPEQYF
TRBJ1-5,TRBV6-2/TRBV6-3,NA,CASGDRNRTQHF
TRBJ1-2,TRBV3-1,NA,CASSQDLVRSGYTF
TRBJ2-3,TRBV29-1,NA,CSVESSTDTQYF
TRBJ2-1,TRBV12-3/TRBV12-4,TRBD2,CASSPPERLAGRSYNEQFF
TRBJ1-5,TRBV12-3/TRBV12-4,TRBD1,CASKKSRDRGEGNQPQHF
TRBJ2-2,TRBV4-1,NA,CASSQSDLWGTGELFF
TRBJ1-2,TRBV4-3,NA,CASSQDFGQPYGYTF
TRBJ2-1,TRBV20-1,TRBD2,CSAAFSSGGPNEQFF
TRBJ2-6,TRBV29-1,TRBD1,CSVVGQGQGAFAGANVLTF
TRBJ1-5,TRBV7-8,NA,CASSNDRQPQHF
TRBJ1-6,TRBV7-8,NA,CASSPEGTANSPLHF
TRBJ1-2,TRBV7-9,NA,CASSPGRGSVSGYTF
TRBJ2-2,TRBV30,NA,CAWTKNGELFF
TRBJ2-5,TRBV5-1,NA,CASSLGRGQETQYF
TRBJ1-4,TRBV4-2,NA,CASSPREGEEKLFF
TRBJ2-5,TRBV5-1,NA,CASSLGYRPEETQYF
TRBJ1-2,TRBV7-2,NA,CASSYTVEGYTF
TRBJ1-6,TRBV5-4,NA,CASSLEGQIGSPLHF
TRBJ1-2,TRBV29-1,TRBD1,CSLWDRGGYTF
TRBJ2-7,TRBV7-9,NA,CASSPRWDGQQYF
TRBJ1-5,TRBV4-2,NA,CASSQGVTVGPQHF
TRBJ1-2,TRBV7-3,NA,CASSSAGEGYTF
TRBJ2-7,TRBV6-5,NA,CASSYRVVGNIGEQYF
TRBJ1-2,TRBV6-6,NA,CASSYSKGDSYGYTF